A selection of T cell receptor beta chains follows, all from one sample in a study of cytomegalovirus exposure and HLA in healthy donors. Some clones are missing from TCRdb's copy, which holds only in-frame ones; the method was immunoSEQ multiplex PCR. The sample has approximately 160,000 clones; under 85% are singletons. The sample consisted of PBMCs. Receptors originate from a middle-aged man in good health and CMV-seropositive. Each CDR3 is given with its conserved first and last residue. D genes are given only for firm matches. Size is omitted from some rows. Given values are once, few, many or a class for expanded clones.

d_call: NA; v_call: TRBV28; j_call: TRBJ1-2; clone_size: NA; cdr3_nt: TGTGCCAGCAGTTCACCAGCGCTTTTTTATGGCTACACCTTC; cdr3_aa: CASSSPALFYGYTF
d_call: NA; v_call: TRBV6-1; j_call: TRBJ2-3; clone_size: once; cdr3_nt: TGTGCCAGCAGAGGGGGACCCACAGATACGCAGTATTTT; cdr3_aa: CASRGGPTDTQYF
d_call: NA; v_call: TRBV7-6; j_call: TRBJ1-3; clone_size: NA; cdr3_nt: TGTGCCAGCAGCTTAGACAGGGCTCGGGCGGGAAACACCATATATTTT; cdr3_aa: CASSLDRARAGNTIYF
d_call: NA; v_call: TRBV7-2; j_call: TRBJ1-6; clone_size: NA; cdr3_nt: TGTGCCAGCAGCACGTCCCAGGGAACCCCTATTAATAATTCACCCCTCCACTTT; cdr3_aa: CASSTSQGTPINNSPLHF
d_call: NA; v_call: TRBV11-2; j_call: TRBJ2-7; clone_size: NA; cdr3_nt: TGTGCCAGCAGCTTTACAGGGAACGAGCAGTACTTC; cdr3_aa: CASSFTGNEQYF
d_call: TRBD1; v_call: TRBV7-2; j_call: TRBJ2-7; clone_size: NA; cdr3_nt: TGTGCCAGCAGCTTGGACAGGGGCAACTACGAGCAGTACTTC; cdr3_aa: CASSLDRGNYEQYF
d_call: NA; v_call: TRBV30; j_call: TRBJ1-2; clone_size: once; cdr3_nt: TGTGCCTGGAATCGGCAGGGTGGCTATGGCTACACCTTC; cdr3_aa: CAWNRQGGYGYTF
d_call: NA; v_call: TRBV13; j_call: TRBJ1-2; clone_size: NA; cdr3_nt: TGTGCCAGCAGCCCCGGGGGATTACAAGACTATGGCTACACCTTC; cdr3_aa: CASSPGGLQDYGYTF
d_call: TRBD1; v_call: TRBV6-6; j_call: TRBJ1-3; clone_size: NA; cdr3_nt: TGTGCCAGCAGTTACCTGGACAGGCGATCTGGAAACACCATATATTTT; cdr3_aa: CASSYLDRRSGNTIYF
d_call: TRBD2; v_call: TRBV11-2; j_call: TRBJ2-5; clone_size: NA; cdr3_nt: TGTGCCAGCAGCTTCGGACTAGCGGGAGCCGAGACCCAGTACTTC; cdr3_aa: CASSFGLAGAETQYF
d_call: TRBD2; v_call: TRBV7-9; j_call: TRBJ2-5; clone_size: NA; cdr3_nt: TGTGCCAGCAGCGATCGGGGGGGCCTTTATGAGACCCAGTACTTC; cdr3_aa: CASSDRGGLYETQYF
d_call: NA; v_call: TRBV7-8; j_call: TRBJ2-1; clone_size: few; cdr3_nt: TGTGCCAGCAGCTTAGTGGCGACTGACTTCTCCTACAATGAGCAGTTCTTC; cdr3_aa: CASSLVATDFSYNEQFF
d_call: NA; v_call: TRBV5-4; j_call: TRBJ1-6; clone_size: once; cdr3_nt: TGTGCCAGCAGCTTGGGGGGCAATAATTCACCCCTCCACTTT; cdr3_aa: CASSLGGNNSPLHF
d_call: NA; v_call: TRBV28; j_call: TRBJ1-1; clone_size: NA; cdr3_nt: TGTGCCATAACCGTGACCGGGGAAGCTTTCTTT; cdr3_aa: CAITVTGEAFF
d_call: NA; v_call: TRBV4-1; j_call: TRBJ2-2; clone_size: once; cdr3_nt: TGCGCCAGCAGCCCCCCGGGTAGTTACACCGGGGAGCTGTTTTTT; cdr3_aa: CASSPPGSYTGELFF
d_call: NA; v_call: TRBV30; j_call: TRBJ1-1; clone_size: once; cdr3_nt: TGTGCCTGGAGTTTGACACCTAACACTGAAGCTTTCTTT; cdr3_aa: CAWSLTPNTEAFF
d_call: TRBD1; v_call: TRBV19; j_call: TRBJ2-2; clone_size: NA; cdr3_nt: TGTGCCAGTAGGATACAGGGGTCGGCCGGGGAGCTGTTTTTT; cdr3_aa: CASRIQGSAGELFF
d_call: TRBD2; v_call: TRBV27; j_call: TRBJ2-7; clone_size: NA; cdr3_nt: TGTGCCAGCAGTTTATCAGGACTAGCGGGGGACCGTACCTACGAGCAGTACTTC; cdr3_aa: CASSLSGLAGDRTYEQYF
d_call: NA; v_call: TRBV9; j_call: TRBJ1-4; clone_size: few; cdr3_nt: TGTGCCAGCAGCGTTCAGGGGTCTAATGAAAAACTGTTTTTT; cdr3_aa: CASSVQGSNEKLFF
d_call: NA; v_call: TRBV10-3; j_call: TRBJ2-7; clone_size: NA; cdr3_nt: TGTGCCATCAGTTTTGGCGAGGGCTACGAGCAGTACTTC; cdr3_aa: CAISFGEGYEQYF
d_call: NA; v_call: TRBV5-1; j_call: TRBJ2-1; clone_size: NA; cdr3_nt: TGCGCCAGCAGCCCCCACGCAACAGACAATGAGCAGTTCTTC; cdr3_aa: CASSPHATDNEQFF
d_call: NA; v_call: TRBV29-1; j_call: TRBJ1-3; clone_size: NA; cdr3_nt: TGCAGCGTTGTCCCTGGCAGCTCTGGAAACACCATATATTTT; cdr3_aa: CSVVPGSSGNTIYF
d_call: TRBD1; v_call: TRBV7-6; j_call: TRBJ2-3; clone_size: NA; cdr3_nt: TGTGCCAGCAGTTTTACCCCCCCGGGACAGTCGCATGCTACGCAGTATTTT; cdr3_aa: CASSFTPPGQSHATQYF
d_call: TRBD1; v_call: TRBV9; j_call: TRBJ1-3; clone_size: NA; cdr3_nt: TGTGCCAGCAGCGAGTCGACAGGGACTGGAAACACCATATATTTT; cdr3_aa: CASSESTGTGNTIYF
d_call: NA; v_call: TRBV19; j_call: TRBJ2-7; clone_size: NA; cdr3_nt: TGTGCCAGTAGTGGAGGGAGGACAGGATCCTACGAGCAGTACTTC; cdr3_aa: CASSGGRTGSYEQYF
d_call: TRBD1; v_call: TRBV7-9; j_call: TRBJ1-2; clone_size: NA; cdr3_nt: TGTGCCAGCAGTCTCACAGGGGAGAGCTATGGCTACACCTTC; cdr3_aa: CASSLTGESYGYTF
d_call: NA; v_call: TRBV5-1; j_call: TRBJ2-3; clone_size: NA; cdr3_nt: TGCGCCAACGAAGCGGGACAAAACCGCCTAGGGGATACGCAGTATTTT; cdr3_aa: CANEAGQNRLGDTQYF
d_call: TRBD2; v_call: TRBV11-2; j_call: TRBJ2-1; clone_size: NA; cdr3_nt: TGTGCCAGCAGCCAGCGGGGGGGCCTCAATGAGCAGTTCTTC; cdr3_aa: CASSQRGGLNEQFF
d_call: TRBD2; v_call: TRBV5-6; j_call: TRBJ2-1; clone_size: once; cdr3_nt: TGTGCCAGCAGCTGGGAGGGTTTCGGTACTATCTACAATGAGCAGTTCTTC; cdr3_aa: CASSWEGFGTIYNEQFF
d_call: TRBD1; v_call: TRBV19; j_call: TRBJ2-6; clone_size: NA; cdr3_nt: TGTGCCAGTATCTCCCAGGGGGCTGGGGCCAACGTCCTGACTTTC; cdr3_aa: CASISQGAGANVLTF
d_call: NA; v_call: TRBV2; j_call: TRBJ2-1; clone_size: once; cdr3_nt: TGTGCCAGCAGTGTAGATGAGCAGTTCTTC; cdr3_aa: CASSVDEQFF
d_call: TRBD2; v_call: TRBV7-8; j_call: TRBJ2-7; clone_size: once; cdr3_nt: TGTGCCAGCAGCTTACTAGCGGCCTACGAGCAGTACTTC; cdr3_aa: CASSLLAAYEQYF
d_call: TRBD1; v_call: TRBV9; j_call: TRBJ2-2; clone_size: NA; cdr3_nt: TGTGCCAGCAGCCCGGGACAGGCCACCGGGGAGCTGTTTTTT; cdr3_aa: CASSPGQATGELFF
d_call: TRBD1; v_call: TRBV27; j_call: TRBJ1-1; clone_size: NA; cdr3_nt: TGTGCCAGCAGTCCCTGGACAGGGAAGAACACTGAAGCTTTCTTT; cdr3_aa: CASSPWTGKNTEAFF
d_call: NA; v_call: TRBV7-2; j_call: TRBJ2-1; clone_size: NA; cdr3_nt: TGTGCCAGCAGCAGCCAGGGGATACTTTCCTACAATGAGCAGTTCTTC; cdr3_aa: CASSSQGILSYNEQFF
d_call: NA; v_call: TRBV5-8; j_call: TRBJ2-1; clone_size: NA; cdr3_nt: TGTGCCAGCAGCTTGGACAGGATAGACAATGAGCAGTTCTTC; cdr3_aa: CASSLDRIDNEQFF
d_call: TRBD1; v_call: TRBV5-8; j_call: TRBJ1-4; clone_size: few; cdr3_nt: TGTGCCAGCACCCCGGCGTTGGGGACAGGGAATGAAAAACTGTTTTTT; cdr3_aa: CASTPALGTGNEKLFF
d_call: TRBD1; v_call: TRBV2; j_call: TRBJ1-2; clone_size: NA; cdr3_nt: TGTGCCAGCAGCGAGGGACAGCTATACTATGGCTACACCTTC; cdr3_aa: CASSEGQLYYGYTF
d_call: TRBD2; v_call: TRBV9; j_call: TRBJ2-1; clone_size: NA; cdr3_nt: TGTGCCAGCAGCTCCCCTGCGACTAGCGGGTCTTACAATGAGCAGTTCTTC; cdr3_aa: CASSSPATSGSYNEQFF
d_call: NA; v_call: TRBV9; j_call: TRBJ2-1; clone_size: NA; cdr3_nt: TGTGCCAGCAGCGGCGGCCGACAGATGGGCAATGAGCAGTTCTTC; cdr3_aa: CASSGGRQMGNEQFF
d_call: NA; v_call: TRBV10-3; j_call: TRBJ2-7; clone_size: NA; cdr3_nt: TGTGCCATCAGTGATTCCGGTTTCGGCTCCTACGAGCAGTACTTC; cdr3_aa: CAISDSGFGSYEQYF
d_call: TRBD2; v_call: TRBV7-2; j_call: TRBJ2-2; clone_size: few; cdr3_nt: TGTGCCAGCAGCTCGACTAGCGGGAGGGCCCTCAGATATGGCGGGGAGCTGTTTTTT; cdr3_aa: CASSSTSGRALRYGGELFF
d_call: TRBD1; v_call: TRBV4-3; j_call: TRBJ2-1; clone_size: NA; cdr3_nt: TGCGCCAGCAGCCAAGAAGACAGGGGCAGAGGAAGTGTCAATGAGCAGTTCTTC; cdr3_aa: CASSQEDRGRGSVNEQFF
d_call: NA; v_call: TRBV5-1; j_call: TRBJ1-2; clone_size: NA; cdr3_nt: TGCGCCAGCAGCTTTCTGGGGGCGGCCTATGGCTACACCTTC; cdr3_aa: CASSFLGAAYGYTF
d_call: TRBD2; v_call: TRBV28; j_call: TRBJ2-7; clone_size: NA; cdr3_nt: TGTGCCAGCAGTTCCCCCTCCTTGAGCGGGAGTCTCTACGAGCAGTACTTC; cdr3_aa: CASSSPSLSGSLYEQYF
d_call: TRBD2; v_call: TRBV4-2; j_call: TRBJ2-1; clone_size: once; cdr3_nt: TGTGCCAGCAGCCAAGTGACTAGCGGGAGAGGGAATGAGCAGTTCTTC; cdr3_aa: CASSQVTSGRGNEQFF
d_call: NA; v_call: TRBV5-1; j_call: TRBJ1-2; clone_size: few; cdr3_nt: TGCGCCAGCAGCTTGGCTCGGGGAATCAGCTATGGCTACACCTTC; cdr3_aa: CASSLARGISYGYTF
d_call: NA; v_call: TRBV30; j_call: TRBJ1-1; clone_size: NA; cdr3_nt: TGTGCCTGGAGTAAGCTGAACACTGAAGCTTTCTTT; cdr3_aa: CAWSKLNTEAFF
d_call: TRBD1; v_call: TRBV5-1; j_call: TRBJ1-6; clone_size: NA; cdr3_nt: TGCGCCAGCAGCCTTCCTACTCTGACAGGGAATTCACCCCTCCACTTT; cdr3_aa: CASSLPTLTGNSPLHF
d_call: NA; v_call: TRBV28; j_call: TRBJ2-3; clone_size: NA; cdr3_nt: TGTGCCACTACGGACGGAGGATACACAGATACGCAGTATTTT; cdr3_aa: CATTDGGYTDTQYF
d_call: NA; v_call: TRBV6-5; j_call: TRBJ1-1; clone_size: NA; cdr3_nt: TGTGCCAGCAGTTGGGAGTCAACCAACACTGAAGCTTTCTTT; cdr3_aa: CASSWESTNTEAFF
d_call: NA; v_call: TRBV5-4; j_call: TRBJ2-2; clone_size: NA; cdr3_nt: TGTGCCAGCAGCCCCGAGACAGACGACGGGGGGGAGCTGTTTTTT; cdr3_aa: CASSPETDDGGELFF
d_call: NA; v_call: TRBV11-1; j_call: TRBJ2-1; clone_size: NA; cdr3_nt: TGTGCCAGCCTCGGGAGAGCGTCGAGCAATGAGCAGTTCTTC; cdr3_aa: CASLGRASSNEQFF
d_call: TRBD1; v_call: TRBV30; j_call: TRBJ2-3; clone_size: NA; cdr3_nt: TGTGCCTGGAGTTTAACAGGGGCCAGCACAGATACGCAGTATTTT; cdr3_aa: CAWSLTGASTDTQYF
d_call: TRBD1; v_call: TRBV7-2; j_call: TRBJ2-1; clone_size: few; cdr3_nt: TGTGCCAGCAGCGCTGGACAGGGGCCATACAATGAGCAGTTCTTC; cdr3_aa: CASSAGQGPYNEQFF
d_call: TRBD1; v_call: TRBV18; j_call: TRBJ2-5; clone_size: NA; cdr3_nt: TGTGCCAGCTCACCGGCGGCCAGGGGGATGGAGACCCAGTACTTC; cdr3_aa: CASSPAARGMETQYF
d_call: TRBD2; v_call: TRBV30; j_call: TRBJ2-3; clone_size: NA; cdr3_nt: TGTGCCTCGCGGGGGGGCGTGGCAGATACGCAGTATTTT; cdr3_aa: CASRGGVADTQYF
d_call: TRBD1; v_call: TRBV30; j_call: TRBJ2-7; clone_size: NA; cdr3_nt: TGTGCCTGGAGACTACAGGGGGTAACTTTGGCGTACTTC; cdr3_aa: CAWRLQGVTLAYF
d_call: NA; v_call: TRBV28; j_call: TRBJ2-5; clone_size: NA; cdr3_nt: TGTGCCAGCAGTTTAAGTAGGTGGGGGCACGCCCCCTCAGAGACCCAGTACTTC; cdr3_aa: CASSLSRWGHAPSETQYF
d_call: TRBD1; v_call: TRBV7-9; j_call: TRBJ2-5; clone_size: NA; cdr3_nt: TGTGCCAGCAGCCCGCGGACAGGACAAGAGACCCAGTACTTC; cdr3_aa: CASSPRTGQETQYF